This TCR beta chain was identified in a study of OX40 agonist ivuxolimab in advanced cancers. At the level of the study: Patients received intravenous ivuxolimab every 2 weeks at 0.01 to 10 mg/kg.

Per the germline V gene, CDR1 is SEHNR and CDR2 is FQNEAQ (reference sequence). The CDR3 runs to 13 residues. The germline V and J ends were trimmed by 2 bases and 0 bases, with 5 bases remaining between them. Measured with immunoSEQ multiplex PCR; TCRdb has only the in-frame clones, and not every one. The sample yields roughly 56,000 clones, around 89% seen once. Autoimmune disease history or systemic immunosuppression led to patient exclusion. The rearrangement joins TRBV7-9 to TRBJ2-7; D unclear. This receptor was identified in an adult with an advanced solid tumor such as melanoma, head and neck, liver or kidney cancer. Sequenced material: CD4+ or CD8+ T cells sorted from blood, taken in a trial of the OX40 agonist ivuxolimab. In DNA, the CDR3 is TGTGCCAGCAGCTTACCGGGCTCCTACGAGCAGTACTTC. The encoded protein is CASSLPGSYEQYF.